This TCR beta chain is drawn from a study of blood T cell repertoires in COVID-19. Overall study context: Nucleic acid was either cDNA or gDNA, and it came from T cells, B-cell-depleted T cells, or PBMCs.

The V end was cut by 0 bases, the J end by 3 bases, with 9 bases between. Germline V CDR1 and CDR2: MNHNS, SASEGT. The CDR3 has 14 amino acids. In the authors' workflow: Amplifying reference gene primers gave estimates of nucleated cell counts. Profiling relied on immunoSEQ multiplex PCR, and the TCRdb table lists in-frame clones only, not all of them. The V and J calls and clone size come from that table; D and trimming were worked out from the DNA. The sample consists of roughly 40,000 clones, more than 75% of them appearing once. The chain recombines TRBV6-1 with TRBJ2-7, with TRBD2 as a possible D gene (6 bases). This TCR came from a woman aged 70 to 79 in a cohort sampled during active COVID-19. Sequencing used peripheral blood. The CDR3 loop reads CASSEAPGVYEQYF. DNA for the CDR3: TGTGCCAGCAGTGAAGCTCCGGGAGTCTACGAGCAGTACTTC.